This paragraph covers one TCR beta chain sequence. Since a much larger clone is just one base distant, this may be a read error. This sample is drawn from a study of T cells in Graves' hyperthyroidism and ophthalmopathy. V shed 8 bases and J 4 bases; nucleotides not matched to a gene: 5. This CDR3 comprises 12 residues. RNA transcripts were the template for amplifying TCR beta CDR3 regions. When the TCR CDR3 underwent first-round RT-PCR, the HTBI primer set was used. TCRdb ran MiXCR on the multiplex PCR reads and lists one entry per CDR3 protein. The sample records around 600,000 distinct CDR3 sequences, 14% being singletons.

The chain links TRBV12-3 or TRBV12-4 to TRBJ2-7; TRBD2 agrees at 7 bases. The source is a woman under 30 with Graves' ophthalmopathy. The sample consisted of blood. The chain's CDR3 is CASARGVYEQYF. The CDR3 DNA is TGTGCCAGCGCCCGGGGGGTTTACGAGCAGTACTTC.